This TCR beta chain was sequenced during a study of cytomegalovirus exposure and HLA in healthy donors. This clone was observed a few times. The CDR3 has 14 amino acids. Germline lookup yields CDR1 SGHRS and CDR2 YFSETQ. V lost 0 bases and J lost 10; bases outside the gene matches: 6. The PCR contained 60 Vbeta and 13 Jbeta primers. Profiling relied on immunoSEQ multiplex PCR, and the TCRdb table lists in-frame clones only, not all of them. The table includes some 140,000 clones, roughly 78% detected once. The chain is built from TRBV5-1 and TRBJ1-1; 10 bases map to TRBD1. The sequencing sample was made of PBMCs. The TCR was taken from a man aged 45-60 years in good health and CMV-seropositive. CDR3 loop: CASSLETGGAVAFF. In DNA form, the CDR3 reads TGCGCCAGCAGCTTGGAGACAGGGGGCGCGGTAGCTTTCTTT.